This T cell receptor (beta chain) derives from a study of T-cell memory formation after mild COVID-19. This clonotype was seen only a few times. V lost 0 bases, J lost 4 bases, and 10 bases lay in between. The CDR3 has 16 amino acids. Germline assignment: CDR1 LGHNA and CDR2 YSLEER. TCRdb fed the 5' RACE reads into MiXCR, producing one record per CDR3 protein. The table includes roughly 310,000 distinct CDR3 sequences, around 15% detected once. The receptor comes from a man aged 18 to 29 who had mild COVID-19 (a few samples of this study predate the infection). Cell type and time point are not known. Material for sequencing was PBMCs or a T cell subset sorted from them (not recorded which). The chain recombines TRBV4-3 with TRBJ2-6; D may correspond to TRBD1 or TRBD2 (5 bases each). CDR3 DNA: TGCGCCAGCAGCCAAGATAGGGGACCCGGGGCCAACGTCCTGACTTTC. Translation gives CASSQDRGPGANVLTF.